This TCR beta chain stems from a study of PD-L1 blockade in urothelial cancer. Unmatched junction bases numbered 8, after V lost 1 base and J lost 1 base. CDR1 is SGHDT, CDR2 YYEEEE, per germline. The CDR3 contains 17 residues. Only in-frame clones appear in the TCRdb table, and some are missing; sequencing was by immunoSEQ multiplex PCR. Of some 120,000 clones in the sample, around nine tenths are singletons; the top ten hold 1.5% to 2%. As for time point: peripheral blood 6 weeks after treatment start. Sequences were derived from PBMCs, sampled around atezolizumab (anti-PD-L1) treatment. The V and J genes are TRBV5-6 and TRBJ1-1; 9 bases line up with TRBD1. The receptor was derived from a man aged 60 to 75 with urothelial cancer. This chain's CDR3 is CASSLIVLQGANTEAFF. The DNA of the CDR3 is TGTGCCAGCAGCTTGATTGTTCTACAGGGGGCGAACACTGAAGCTTTCTTT.